Included here is one TCR beta chain sequence, with context. This sample is part of a study of cytomegalovirus exposure and HLA in healthy donors. The CDR3 loop spans 13 amino acids. V dropped 6 bases and J dropped 2; count of bases not matched to a gene: 3. Germline loops: CDR1 SGHNT, CDR2 YYREEE (reference sequence). PCR used 60 Vbeta primers and 13 Jbeta primers. Method: immunoSEQ multiplex PCR; TCRdb's copy keeps in-frame clones and lacks some. The table lists some 150,000 clones, roughly 70% of them singletons. The chain uses TRBV5-4 and TRBJ2-3, with 7 bases that match TRBD1. This clonotype was sampled from a man aged 25 to 40 in good health and CMV-seronegative. Specimen: PBMCs. Here the CDR3 DNA reads TGTGCCAGCATGGGACAGAACACAGATACGCAGTATTTT. Amino acids: CASMGQNTDTQYF.